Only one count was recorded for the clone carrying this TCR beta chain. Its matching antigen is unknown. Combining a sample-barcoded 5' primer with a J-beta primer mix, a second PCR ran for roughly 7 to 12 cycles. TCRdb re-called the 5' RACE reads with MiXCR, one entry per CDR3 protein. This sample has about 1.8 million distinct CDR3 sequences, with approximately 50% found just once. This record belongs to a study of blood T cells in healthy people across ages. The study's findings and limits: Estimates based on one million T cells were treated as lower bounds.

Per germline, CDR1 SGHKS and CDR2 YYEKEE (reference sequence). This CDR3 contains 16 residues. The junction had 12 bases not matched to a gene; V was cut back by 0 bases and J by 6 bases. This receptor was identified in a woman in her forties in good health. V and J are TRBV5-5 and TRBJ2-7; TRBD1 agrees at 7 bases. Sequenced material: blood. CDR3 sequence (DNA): TGTGCCAGCAGCTTGGGTGGCGACAGGGTTGATCGCGAGCAGTACTTC. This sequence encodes CASSLGGDRVDREQYF.